This T cell receptor beta chain was obtained from a study of blood T cell repertoires in COVID-19. Study overall: Material from acute and convalescent COVID-19 was sourced from the United States, Italy and Spain. From T cells, B-cell-depleted T cells, or PBMCs came the material, which was cDNA or gDNA.

The length of the CDR3 is 14 residues. V gave up 0 bases and J gave up 1 base, with 2 bases separating them. The V gene's germline CDR1 is SGHRS and CDR2 YFSETQ. As processed by the authors: Using reference gene primer amplification, nucleated cell counts were estimated. TCRdb keeps only in-frame clones here, not all; method: immunoSEQ multiplex PCR. For V, J and clone size, that table is used; D and trimming come from the DNA. The sample lists approximately 110,000 clones, around 64% occurring once. This chain connects TRBV5-1 to TRBJ2-6, with D unresolved. The sequenced sample consisted of peripheral blood. The TCR comes from a human donor with acute or convalescent COVID-19. The donor label of this sample is uncertain. CDR3 DNA sequence: TGCGCCAGCAGCTTGGTATCTGGGGCCAACGTCCTGACTTTC. Translation gives CASSLVSGANVLTF.